This entry lists 18 T cell receptor beta chains sequenced from one sample in a study of T cells after yellow fever vaccination. TCRdb reprocessed the 5' RACE reads with MiXCR, giving one entry per CDR3 protein. The table shows around 500,000 distinct CDR3 sequences, with around a fifth occurring only once. The source was PBMCs, collected approximately 20 days after the first yellow fever vaccination. Receptors originate from a man aged 18 to 30 who received the YFV17D yellow fever vaccine.

This clonotype showed up many times. The CDR3 DNA reads TGTGCCAGCTCCCTAGAACAGGGAAGCAATCAGCCCCAGCATTTT. Translated: CASSLEQGSNQPQHF. The gene calls are TRBV18 and TRBJ1-5, with D possibly TRBD1 on 6 matching bases. The germline V and J ends were trimmed by 6 bases and 1 base, with 13 bases remaining between them. CDR3 length equals 15 residues. In germline, CDR1 is KGHSH, CDR2 LQKENI.

This clonotype appeared once. The V call is TRBV9, the J call TRBJ2-1, with D perhaps matching TRBD1 (5 bases). Germline V gives CDR1 SGDLS, CDR2 YYNGEE. The CDR3 sequence is 15 residues long. V was clipped by 0 bases and J by 1 base, with 8 bases between them. Here the CDR3 DNA reads TGTGCCAGCAGCGTAGGACAGACTTCCTACAATGAGCAGTTCTTC. Its protein is CASSVGQTSYNEQFF.

The rearrangement links TRBV5-1 to TRBJ2-7, with D hard to call. CDR1 SGHRS and CDR2 YFSETQ come from the germline V gene. CDR3 length equals 12 residues. Trimming shortened V by 6 bases and J by 0 bases, and 7 bases separated the two germline ends. The CDR3 DNA sequence: TGCGCCAGCATCCGCTTCTCCTACGAGCAGTACGTC. It is translated as CASIRFSYEQYV.

There are a few counts of this clonotype. The chain couples TRBV6-5 to TRBJ1-1; unclear D gene. The V gene's germline CDR1 is MNHEY and CDR2 SVGAGI. The V end was cut by 2 bases, the J end by 0 bases, with 7 bases between. This CDR3 contains 14 residues. This chain's CDR3 is CASSYTSLNTEAFF. CDR3 nucleotides: TGTGCCAGCAGTTACACCAGCTTGAACACTGAAGCTTTCTTT.

This clonotype was detected many times. The chain joins TRBV5-1 to TRBJ1-2; D gene uncertain. CDR1 is SGHRS and CDR2 is YFSETQ in the germline V gene. V was cut by 1 base and J by 0 bases, with 4 bases left in between. CDR3 size: 13 residues. CDR3 nucleotides: TGCGCCAGCAGCTTGCCAGCTAACTATGGCTACACCTTC. Translated, it gives CASSLPANYGYTF.

V gene TRBV7-2 combines with J gene TRBJ1-5; no clear D. V was trimmed by 5 bases and J by 1 base, leaving 9 bases between them. CDR3 length: 14 amino acids. The V gene's germline CDR1 is SGHTA and CDR2 FQGNSA. The CDR3 DNA is TGTGCCAGCAGCCAGAGAACAAGCAATCAGCCCCAGCATTTT. It translates to CASSQRTSNQPQHF.

Many counts were recorded for this clonotype. The V call is TRBV6-6, the J call TRBJ2-1; D unresolved. V was pared by 6 bases and J by 4 bases, with 10 bases between. The CDR3 consists of 13 residues. Germline CDR1 MNHNY, CDR2 SVGAGI (reference sequence). The CDR3 spells CASRREPYNEQFF. The CDR3 nucleotides read TGTGCCAGCAGGAGAGAGCCTTACAATGAGCAGTTCTTC.

The chain couples TRBV3-1 to TRBJ2-7; D is possibly TRBD1 (6 bases). Germline V gene data show CDR1 as LGHDT and CDR2 as YNNKEL (reference sequence). The CDR3 loop spans 17 amino acids. The V end lost 0 bases, the J end lost 2 bases, and 17 bases lay between the germline ends. CDR3 sequence (DNA): TGTGCCAGCAGCCAAGATAGAGGACAGAACTCTCCCTACGAGCAGTACTTC. Amino acid sequence: CASSQDRGQNSPYEQYF.

The rearrangement links TRBV6-1 to TRBJ1-1, with D possibly being TRBD1 (6 bases). From germline, CDR1 is MNHNS and CDR2 SASEGT. The CDR3 runs to 15 residues. Deletions cut 0 bases from V and 4 bases from J, with 12 bases between. CDR3 in DNA: TGTGCCAGCAGTGAAGCACGGGGGGCCGGCACTGAAGCTTTCTTT. This encodes CASSEARGAGTEAFF.

This clonotype was observed a handful of times. The chain recombines TRBV11-2 with TRBJ1-2; D gene ambiguous. Germline V gene lookup returns CDR1 SGHAT and CDR2 FQNNGV. This CDR3 has 14 residues. The V end was cut by 4 bases, the J end by 4 bases, with 13 bases between. In nucleotides, the CDR3 is TGTGCCAGCAGCTCCGGCATTAGTAGCTATGGCTACACCTTC. It specifies CASSSGISSYGYTF. Together with reference TRBV11-2 and TRBJ1-2, the CDR3 gives the full variable domain: EAGVAQSPRYKIIEKRQSVAFWCNPISGHATLYWYQQILGQGPKLLIQFQNNGVVDDSQLPKDRFSAERLKGVDSTLKIQPAKLEDSAVYLCASSSGISSYGYTFGSGTRLTVV.

The table lists this clonotype with a few counts. The rearrangement joins TRBV6-1 to TRBJ1-2; 8 positions agree with TRBD1. Germline loops: CDR1 MNHNS, CDR2 SASEGT. CDR3 length: 16 amino acids. Trimming removed 8 bases from V and 4 bases from J; junction bases left unmatched: 15. The CDR3 coding sequence is TGTGCCAGCGGATTCTGGATCGGAACAGGGGGCTATGGCTACACCTTC. It translates to CASGFWIGTGGYGYTF.

V usage is TRBV5-1 and J usage is TRBJ2-6, with 8 bases that match TRBD1. The germline gives CDR1 SGHRS, CDR2 YFSETQ. The junction had 13 bases not matched to a gene; V was cut back by 2 bases and J by 3 bases. The CDR3 is made up of 19 amino acids. The CDR3 region has the DNA TGCGCCAGCAGCTTCCCCCCGGGACAGGTCCAGGTTGGGGCCAACGTCCTGACTTTC. Translation gives CASSFPPGQVQVGANVLTF.

This rearrangement joins TRBV19 to TRBJ2-2; no definite D call. The CDR3 runs to 13 residues. Trimming removed 7 bases at V and 7 bases at J, with 13 bases between. The germline gives CDR1 LNHDA, CDR2 SQIVND (reference sequence). In DNA form, the CDR3 reads TGTGCCAGTATCTCGGGTGGTCGCGGGGAGCTGTTTTTT. Its protein is CASISGGRGELFF.

This clonotype appeared a few times. This chain uses TRBV19 with TRBJ1-1; D not resolved. There are 14 residues in the CDR3. In germline, CDR1 is LNHDA, CDR2 SQIVND (reference sequence). V dropped 2 bases and J dropped 0 bases, with 7 bases sitting between them. CDR3 nucleotide sequence: TGTGCCAGTAGTATATCTGGCATGAACACTGAAGCTTTCTTT. Encoded protein: CASSISGMNTEAFF.

This rearrangement joins TRBV6-2 or TRBV6-3 to TRBJ1-6, with D uncertain. Trimming cost V 2 bases and J 10 bases, with 6 bases left between them. This CDR3 has 12 residues. Per germline, CDR1 MNHEY and CDR2 SVGEGT. In DNA form, the CDR3 reads TGTGCCAGCAGTTACAGGGTGTCACCCCTCCACTTT. This sequence encodes CASSYRVSPLHF.

The chain carries TRBV4-1 and TRBJ2-4; the D call may be TRBD1 or TRBD2 (5 bases each). Trimming left V 2 bases short and J 1 base short, with 15 bases between. The CDR3 length is 17 residues. Germline CDR1 and CDR2: MGHRA and YSYEKL. The CDR3 is CASSQPLGVRAKNIQYF. DNA of the CDR3: TGCGCCAGCAGCCAACCCCTGGGGGTTCGGGCCAAAAACATTCAGTACTTC.

This clonotype was observed a handful of times. This chain joins TRBV5-6 and TRBJ1-2; D unresolved. V lost 3 bases and J 4 bases, leaving 13 bases between the germline ends. The CDR3 spans 14 residues. Germline CDR1 and CDR2: SGHDT and YYEEEE. CDR3 amino acids: CASSYEEELYGYTF. CDR3 bases: TGTGCCAGCAGCTATGAGGAGGAGCTCTATGGCTACACCTTC.

This clonotype was found a few times. This chain joins TRBV7-2 and TRBJ2-7; 10 bases align to TRBD2. The CDR3 extends over 15 amino acids. V dropped 1 base and J dropped 7; count of bases not matched to a gene: 7. Germline V gene lookup returns CDR1 SGHTA and CDR2 FQGNSA. CDR3 nucleotides: TGTGCCAGCAGCTTAGATATAGCGGGGGGAAGGGAGCAGTACTTC. This sequence encodes CASSLDIAGGREQYF.